This entry is about one T cell receptor (beta chain). The CDR3 length is 16 residues. V shed 2 bases and J shed 0 bases, with 11 bases lying between them. Germline-derived CDR1 and CDR2 are MNHNY and SVGAGI (reference sequence). Under the authors' procedure: Amplified reference gene primers provided the basis for estimating nucleated cell counts. Assay used: immunoSEQ multiplex PCR; TCRdb lists only in-frame clones, some missing. V and J calls and clone size come straight from that table; D and trimming were deduced from the DNA. Among 95,000 to 100,000 clones, less than 85% were seen once, and the ten largest hold 24%. This specimen comes from a study of blood T cell repertoires in COVID-19. The wider study: Samples of COVID-19 (acute and convalescent) were obtained from the United States, Italy and Spain. The cDNA or gDNA used as material had been derived from T cells, B-cell-depleted T cells, or PBMCs.

This chain links TRBV6-6 with TRBJ1-5, with D perhaps TRBD1 (6 bases). Sequencing was carried out using peripheral blood. The TCR comes from a human donor in a cohort sampled during active COVID-19. CDR3 nucleotides: TGTGCCAGCAGTTACGTCCAGGGGAGTAGCAATCAGCCCCAGCATTTT. Its translation: CASSYVQGSSNQPQHF.